The 28 T cell receptor beta chains below were found in one sample sequenced in a study of blood T cell repertoires in COVID-19. Sequenced by immunoSEQ multiplex PCR; TCRdb stores in-frame clones only, minus some. This sample yields about 64,000 clones, of which around three quarters are seen a single time; less than 6% belongs to the top ten. The specimen was peripheral blood. The source of these receptors is a human donor in a cohort sampled during active COVID-19.

The chain joins TRBV13 to TRBJ2-7; D may be TRBD1 (6 bases). The CDR3 is 15 amino acids. Trimming took 5 bases from V and 6 from J, leaving 20 bases between them. Germline lookup yields CDR1 PRHDT and CDR2 FYEKMQ (reference sequence). The CDR3 spells CASSDLTDWGREQYF. The CDR3 nucleotides are TGTGCCAGCAGCGACCTAACGGACTGGGGGCGCGAGCAGTACTTC. The variable domain in full, with the rest retrieved from reference TRBV13 and TRBJ2-7, is AAGVIQSPRHLIKEKRETATLKCYPIPRHDTVYWYQQGPGQDPQFLISFYEKMQSDKGSIPDRFSAQQFSDYHSELNMSSLELGDSALYFCASSDLTDWGREQYFGPGTRLTVT.

A single count supports this clone. J is TRBJ1-5 and V is TRBV19, with a possible D match to TRBD1 (5 bases). The CDR3 contains 15 residues. CDR1 and CDR2 from the germline V gene are LNHDA and SQIVND (reference sequence). Trimming shortened V by 6 bases and J by 7 bases, and 19 bases separated the two germline ends. This CDR3 reads CASSSGTSGGQPQHF. CDR3 DNA sequence: TGTGCCAGTAGCTCTGGGACGTCGGGGGGACAGCCCCAGCATTTT.

The rearrangement uses TRBV11-2 and TRBJ1-1, with D possibly TRBD1 on 6 matching bases. Judging by the DNA end, TRBJ1-6 fits better; the J call may be wrong. Germline V gene data show CDR1 as SGHAT and CDR2 as FQNNGV. The CDR3 totals 11 residues. The CDR3 sequence is CASSREDSLHF. In nucleotides, the CDR3 is TGTGCCAGCAGCAGAGAGGACAGCCTCCACTTT.

The rearrangement uses TRBV30 and TRBJ1-2; no clear D gene. With 2 bases removed from V and 7 bases from J, the gap between germline ends came to 11 bases. This CDR3 contains 12 residues. Germline CDR1 and CDR2: GTSNPN and SVGIG (reference sequence). In DNA, the CDR3 is TGTGCCTGGAGTCTCCAGTCGGGTGGCTACACCTTC. As protein: CAWSLQSGGYTF. Together with reference TRBV30 and TRBJ1-2, the CDR3 gives the full variable domain: SQTIHQWPATLVQPVGSPLSLECTVEGTSNPNLYWYRQAAGRGLQLLFYSVGIGQISSEVPQNLSASRPQDRQFILSSKKLLLSDSGFYLCAWSLQSGGYTFGSGTRLTVV.

This clone came up a few times. The gene calls are TRBV5-1 and TRBJ2-3; 11 nucleotides match TRBD2. The V segment lost 5 bases and the J segment 0 bases; nucleotides outside the gene matches: 5. CDR3 length: 16 amino acids. Germline V gives CDR1 SGHRS, CDR2 YFSETQ. The CDR3 reads CASSTSGRTSTDTQYF. CDR3 DNA: TGCGCCAGCAGTACTAGCGGGAGAACTAGCACAGATACGCAGTATTTT.

The chain joins TRBV18 to TRBJ1-1; TRBD1 aligns across 9 bases. Germline V gene sequence: CDR1 KGHSH, CDR2 LQKENI. J gave up 7 bases and V 3 bases, and 3 bases lay outside the gene matches. The CDR3 loop spans 13 amino acids. The CDR3 is CASSPQTGGEAFF. The CDR3 DNA is TGTGCCAGCTCACCTCAGACAGGGGGTGAAGCTTTCTTT.

The rearrangement joins TRBV6-5 to TRBJ2-5, with TRBD1 identical over 7 bases. The CDR3 has 13 amino acids. In germline, CDR1 is MNHEY, CDR2 SVGAGI. J gave up 4 bases and V 6 bases, and 5 bases lay outside the gene matches. DNA for the CDR3: TGTGCCAGCAGCGATTGGACAGGAGAGACCCAGTACTTC. As protein: CASSDWTGETQYF.

The chain has TRBV5-1 and TRBJ1-1; maybe TRBD1 (6 bases). Trimming shortened V by 0 bases and J by 1 base, and 10 bases separated the two germline ends. This CDR3 contains 15 residues. CDR1 and CDR2 (germline): SGHRS, YFSETQ. In DNA form, the CDR3 reads TGCGCCAGCAGCTTGGATTCAGGGGCGAACACTGAAGCTTTCTTT. Encoded protein: CASSLDSGANTEAFF.

The chain recombines TRBV28 with TRBJ1-5; 10 bases are a match to TRBD1. The CDR3 loop spans 17 amino acids. In germline, CDR1 is MDHEN, CDR2 SYDVKM. V was clipped by 8 bases and J by 2 bases; unmatched bases: 12. This CDR3 reads CASGSLGTGARNQPQHF. The CDR3 DNA follows: TGTGCCAGCGGTTCCCTCGGGACAGGGGCCCGCAATCAGCCCCAGCATTTT.

This clone was observed a single time. The chain joins TRBV5-1 to TRBJ2-1; 13 nucleotides line up with TRBD2. The CDR3 contains 17 residues. Germline CDR1 and CDR2: SGHRS and YFSETQ. J gave up 6 bases and V 0 bases, and 6 bases lay outside the gene matches. The CDR3 spells CASSLGTSGGQANEQFF. The CDR3 DNA reads TGCGCCAGCAGCTTGGGGACTAGCGGGGGACAAGCCAATGAGCAGTTCTTC.

The chain links TRBV19 to TRBJ1-6, with D possibly being TRBD1 (5 bases). With 3 bases removed from V and 13 bases from J, the gap between germline ends came to 16 bases. Germline V CDR1 and CDR2: LNHDA, SQIVND (reference sequence). The CDR3 sequence is 14 residues long. CDR3 sequence (DNA): TGTGCCAGTAGTATGTCTCAGGGATCGACCCCCCTCCACTTT. Translated, it gives CASSMSQGSTPLHF.

The genes are TRBV11-3 and TRBJ2-2, with TRBD1 identical over 7 bases. Germline V gives CDR1 SGHNT, CDR2 YENEEA. The ends lost 2 bases at V and 6 bases at J; junction bases unmatched: 3. CDR3 length: 14 residues. CDR3 in DNA: TGTGCCAGCAGCTTATTGACAGGGTCCGGGGAGCTGTTTTTT. Amino acids: CASSLLTGSGELFF.

The chain links TRBV2 to TRBJ2-5; D perhaps matches TRBD2 (7 bases). Germline-derived CDR1 and CDR2 are SNHLY and FYNNEI. Trimming shortened V by 3 bases and J by 7 bases, and 21 bases separated the two germline ends. The CDR3 covers 16 residues. The CDR3 DNA reads as TGTGCCAGCAGTGAGGTCGGGGGGCGCGGCGGTGGGACCCAGTACTTC. This codes for CASSEVGGRGGGTQYF. Looking up the rest from reference TRBV2 and TRBJ2-5 gives the full variable domain: EPEVTQTPSHQVTQMGQEVILRCVPISNHLYFYWYRQILGQKVEFLVSFYNNEISEKSEIFDDQFSVERPDGSNFTLKIRSTKLEDSAMYFCASSEVGGRGGGTQYFGPGTRLLVL.

This clone was picked up one time. The CDR3 sequence: CASSKSPNLSYEQYF. The CDR3 DNA is TGTGCCAGCTCGAAGAGCCCCAATCTGTCCTACGAGCAGTACTTC. The genes are TRBV2 and TRBJ2-7, with D unresolved. The V end was cut by 8 bases, the J end by 1 base, with 18 bases between. Per germline, CDR1 SNHLY and CDR2 FYNNEI. This CDR3 contains 15 residues.

This rearrangement joins TRBV5-1 to TRBJ2-7; a weak D match, TRBD1 (5 bases). The germline CDR1 and CDR2 sequences are SGHRS and YFSETQ. CDR3 size: 15 residues. The V gene lost 0 bases and the J gene lost 3 bases, with 13 bases spanning the gap. In DNA form, the CDR3 reads TGCGCCAGCAGCTTGGATGGGCAGGGATTCTACGAGCAGTACTTC. It translates to CASSLDGQGFYEQYF.

This chain links TRBV19 with TRBJ2-7, with D maybe TRBD2 (6 bases). This CDR3 is 16 amino acids long. Germline V gene sequence: CDR1 LNHDA, CDR2 SQIVND (reference sequence). Trimming shortened V by 7 bases and J by 2 bases, and 21 bases separated the two germline ends. The CDR3 sequence is CASTPEGREEPYEQYF. The DNA of the CDR3 is TGTGCCAGTACCCCTGAGGGTAGGGAGGAACCCTACGAGCAGTACTTC.

The chain links TRBV24-1 to TRBJ2-2; the D gene is possibly TRBD1 (5 bases). V was clipped by 7 bases and J by 2 bases, with 10 bases between them. The germline CDR1 and CDR2 sequences are KGHDR and SFDVKD. This CDR3 has 14 residues. CDR3 sequence: CATRQESNTGELFF. The CDR3 DNA follows: TGTGCCACCAGACAGGAGTCAAACACCGGGGAGCTGTTTTTT.

The genes are TRBV5-1 and TRBJ2-1, with D possibly TRBD1 on 5 matching bases. The CDR3 is made up of 14 amino acids. The germline V and J ends were trimmed by 3 bases and 7 bases, with 14 bases remaining between them. Germline CDR1 and CDR2: SGHRS and YFSETQ. The chain's CDR3 is CASSSSGLGNEQFF. CDR3 nucleotides: TGCGCCAGCAGCTCGTCAGGGTTGGGAAATGAGCAGTTCTTC.

The V and J genes are TRBV4-1 and TRBJ1-2; TRBD1 matches 9 bases. Germline V gene lookup returns CDR1 MGHRA and CDR2 YSYEKL. With 3 bases clipped from V and 2 bases from J, the junction kept 4 bases outside the gene matches. The CDR3 is 15 amino acids. Written as DNA, the CDR3 is TGCGCCAGCAGCCAGAGGACAGGGGAAAACTATGGCTACACCTTC. It encodes CASSQRTGENYGYTF.

This clone was detected a few times. The chain uses TRBV5-1 and TRBJ1-4, with a possible D match to TRBD1 (6 bases). The V end was cut by 4 bases, the J end by 8 bases, with 18 bases between. The CDR3 runs 15 residues. From germline, CDR1 is SGHRS and CDR2 YFSETQ. In DNA form, the CDR3 reads TGCGCCAGCAGCCTCGGACAGAACCAAAACGAAAAACTGTTTTTT. Translation: CASSLGQNQNEKLFF.

This chain uses TRBV30 with TRBJ2-1; the match to TRBD2 covers 7 bases. The V gene's germline CDR1 is GTSNPN and CDR2 SVGIG (reference sequence). The CDR3 spans 13 residues. V lost 0 bases and J lost 13; bases outside the gene matches: 9. The CDR3 here is CAWSVLWGGEQFF. Here the CDR3 DNA reads TGTGCCTGGAGTGTACTCTGGGGAGGGGAACAGTTCTTC.

The chain employs TRBV6-6 and TRBJ2-7; 7 positions agree with TRBD1. V gave up 10 bases and J gave up 4 bases; unmatched junction bases: 7. The CDR3 is made up of 12 amino acids. CDR1 is MNHNY and CDR2 is SVGAGI in the germline V gene (reference sequence). CDR3 bases: TGTGCCACCGCACAGGGGATTTACGAGCAGTACTTC. Protein sequence: CATAQGIYEQYF.

V usage is TRBV3-1 (or the pseudogene TRBV3-2) and J usage is TRBJ1-6; D gene unclear. Trimming shortened V by 1 base and J by 0 bases, and 10 bases separated the two germline ends. CDR3 size: 17 residues. Germline values: CDR1 LGHDT, CDR2 YNNKEL (reference sequence). The CDR3 bases are TGTGCCAGCAGCCAAGGCAGTAGGAGCTCCTATAATTCACCCCTCCACTTT. It yields the protein CASSQGSRSSYNSPLHF.

The chain joins TRBV28 to TRBJ1-5; D may be TRBD1 (5 bases). Trimming took off 3 bases at V and 2 bases at J, with 11 bases between the two ends. The germline V gene encodes CDR1 MDHEN and CDR2 SYDVKM. There are 15 residues in the CDR3. The CDR3 DNA follows: TGTGCCAGCAGTTTGGGAGGGGCCCGCAATCAGCCCCAGCATTTT. Its translation: CASSLGGARNQPQHF. Filled out from reference TRBV28 and TRBJ1-5, the complete variable domain reads DVKVTQSSRYLVKRTGEKVFLECVQDMDHENMFWYRQDPGLGLRLIYFSYDVKMKEKGDIPEGYSVSREKKERFSLILESASTNQTSMYLCASSLGGARNQPQHFGDGTRLSIL.

This sequence joins TRBV6-1 and TRBJ1-1; D remains unclear. The CDR3 sequence is 15 residues long. Germline lookup yields CDR1 MNHNS and CDR2 SASEGT. Deletions cut 3 bases from V and 1 base from J, with 12 bases between. The CDR3 sequence is CASSDFRTANTEAFF. The CDR3 coding sequence is TGTGCCAGCAGTGATTTTCGGACTGCGAACACTGAAGCTTTCTTT.

The chain couples TRBV19 to TRBJ1-4, with 9 bases lining up with TRBD1. CDR3 length: 15 residues. The germline gives CDR1 LNHDA, CDR2 SQIVND (reference sequence). The junction had 8 bases not matched to a gene; V was cut back by 6 bases and J by 6 bases. CDR3: CASRLPGQGDEKLFF. The DNA of the CDR3 is TGTGCCAGTAGATTACCGGGACAGGGCGATGAAAAACTGTTTTTT.

The chain joins TRBV24-1 to TRBJ2-7; 9 bases are a match to TRBD1. Looked up from germline, CDR1 is KGHDR and CDR2 is SFDVKD. CDR3 size: 22 residues. J lost 1 base, V lost 4 bases, and 25 bases had no gene match. CDR3 in amino acids: CATSDRVPPLTGGTGSSYEQYF. CDR3 nucleotide sequence: TGTGCCACCAGTGACCGGGTACCCCCTCTGACAGGGGGGACGGGATCGTCCTACGAGCAGTACTTC.

The chain combines TRBV3-1 (or the pseudogene TRBV3-2) with TRBJ1-1, with TRBD1 matching 8 bases. Trimming took 5 bases from V and 3 from J; bases not matched to a gene: 5. The length of the CDR3 is 14 residues. CDR1 and CDR2 (germline): LGHDT, YNNKEL (reference sequence). The CDR3 region has the DNA TGTGCCAGCAGCAATGGACAGGGTGACACTGAAGCTTTCTTT. Its protein is CASSNGQGDTEAFF.